The 7 T cell receptor beta chains below all came from one sample that was sequenced in a study of CD8 T cells in ankylosing spondylitis. TCRdb reprocessed the 5' RACE reads via MiXCR and lists one record per CDR3 protein. Of 300,000 to 400,000 distinct CDR3 sequences detected, more than 9% appear once; the ten largest clones hold roughly 9%. Sample: blood, either unsorted or a sorted T cell fraction (not recorded which). Every receptor here comes from a female donor with ankylosing spondylitis or in good health (not recorded which).

This clonotype was recorded many times. The chain uses TRBV7-2 and TRBJ2-1, with a weak D call TRBD2 (6 bases). The CDR3 extends over 14 amino acids. Germline V gives CDR1 SGHTA, CDR2 FQGNSA. The ends were cut back, 1 base at V and 6 bases at J, with 10 bases in the middle. DNA for the CDR3: TGTGCCAGCAGCTTAGTTCGCGGGGCCAATGAGCAGTTCTTC. This gives the protein CASSLVRGANEQFF. Using reference TRBV7-2 and TRBJ2-1 for the parts outside the CDR3, the full variable domain is GAGVSQSPSNKVTEKGKDVELRCDPISGHTALYWYRQSLGQGLEFLIYFQGNSAPDKSGLPSDRFSAERTGGSVSTLTIQRTQQEDSAVYLCASSLVRGANEQFFGPGTRLTVL.

This clonotype was recorded at least ten times. This chain connects TRBV5-1 to TRBJ2-2; 9 bases match TRBD1. The CDR3 runs to 18 residues. Trimming removed 2 bases from V and 4 bases from J; junction bases left unmatched: 12. CDR1 and CDR2 from the germline V gene are SGHRS and YFSETQ. The DNA for the CDR3 is TGCGCCAGCAGCTTCCCGCCATCGGGACAGGGAGCCACCGGGGAGCTGTTTTTT. Translated: CASSFPPSGQGATGELFF.

The chain couples TRBV5-1 to TRBJ2-5, with 8 bases lining up with TRBD1. The CDR3 spans 13 residues. Germline V gene sequence: CDR1 SGHRS, CDR2 YFSETQ. V dropped 5 bases and J dropped 1; count of bases not matched to a gene: 1. CDR3 residues: CASRGTGQETQYF. Here the CDR3 DNA reads TGCGCCAGCAGGGGGACAGGCCAAGAGACCCAGTACTTC.

Concerning this clonotype itself: This may be a read error: a much more frequent sequence differs by one nucleotide. The chain uses TRBV6-5 and TRBJ2-7; 15 bases map to TRBD2. This CDR3 has 16 residues. Germline V CDR1 and CDR2: MNHEY, SVGAGI. J lost 5 bases, V lost 0 bases, and 2 bases had no gene match. The CDR3 DNA reads TGTGCCAGCAGTTACTCCGGGACTAGCGGGAGGCACGAGCAGTACTTC. It codes for CASSYSGTSGRHEQYF.

The rearrangement joins TRBV2 to TRBJ2-5; D unresolved. The CDR3 runs to 12 residues. Trimming took off 6 bases at V and 4 bases at J, with 9 bases between the two ends. Germline V gene sequence: CDR1 SNHLY, CDR2 FYNNEI. The CDR3 sequence: CASRGNGETQYF. The CDR3 DNA follows: TGTGCCAGCAGGGGCAACGGAGAGACCCAGTACTTC.

This clonotype has ten or more counts. The chain has TRBV7-9 and TRBJ2-1; no reliable D call. V lost 1 base and J lost 10, with 8 bases in between. The CDR3 extends over 12 amino acids. In germline, CDR1 is SEHNR, CDR2 FQNEAQ (reference sequence). CDR3 loop: CASSLGDSEQFF. For the CDR3, the DNA is TGTGCCAGCAGCTTAGGTGATTCGGAGCAGTTCTTC. The complete variable domain, with remaining parts taken from reference TRBV7-9 and TRBJ2-1, reads DTGVSQNPRHKITKRGQNVTFRCDPISEHNRLYWYRQTLGQGPEFLTYFQNEAQLEKSRLLSDRFSAERPKGSFSTLEIQRTEQGDSAMYLCASSLGDSEQFFGPGTRLTVL.

On this clonotype: A read error may produce the germline difference seen at one junction end. The genes are TRBV9 and TRBJ2-7, with 8 bases lining up with TRBD1. Germline loops: CDR1 SGDLS, CDR2 YYNGEE. The CDR3 has 14 amino acids. The CDR3 sequence: CANSNRDRLSEQYF. For the CDR3, the DNA is TGTGCCAACAGCAACCGGGACAGGCTCTCCGAGCAGTACTTC. Together with reference TRBV9 and TRBJ2-7, the CDR3 gives the full variable domain: DSGVTQTPKHLITATGQRVTLRCSPRSGDLSVYWYQQSLDQGLQFLIQYYNGEERAKGNILERFSAQQFPDLHSELNLSSLELGDSALYFCANSNRDRLSEQYFGPGTRLTVT.